This T cell receptor (beta chain) was identified in a study of T cell repertoires in ileal Crohn's disease. General study findings and limits: Active smokers at surgery had more clonal expansions than non-smokers. All patients with clonality above 26.8% had endoscopic recurrence. High-frequency clones were more common in sorted CD8 than CD4 cells.

This table comes from immunoSEQ multiplex PCR, and its TCRdb copy is limited to in-frame clones, with some not included. The data hold under 3,000 clones, with roughly 80% observed a single time. The CDR3 is 15 residues long. Of note for this clone: Its antigen is undetermined.

The receptor comes from an adult with Crohn's disease. Sequences were obtained from ileal tissue. The chain joins TRBV21-1 to TRBJ2-6; the table assigns TRBD2, which was not confirmed against the DNA. TRBV21-1 is labeled a pseudogene. The CDR3, as DNA: TGTGCCAGCAGCCTCGGTCGGGAAGGGGCCAACGTCCTGACTTTC. Its translation is CASSLGREGANVLTF.